Following are 15 T cell receptor beta chains from one sample sequenced in a study of human CD8 memory T cell subsets. A UMI-labeled 5' RACE approach was the method that produced the TCR beta libraries. TCRdb processed the 5' RACE reads again and assigns one entry to each CDR3 protein, with no DNA. The sample table includes thousands of distinct CDR3 sequences. The sample consisted of CD8+ T cells from PBMCs. These receptors came from a human donor in good health.

The chain has TRBV7-9 and TRBJ1-5; with no DNA, the TCRdb D assignment of TRBD1 cannot be verified. CDR1 and CDR2 (germline): SEHNR, FQNEAQ (reference sequence). This CDR3 comprises 15 residues. CDR3 protein: CASSLGGRGVQPQHF.

The chain uses TRBV20-1 and TRBJ2-1; TCRdb designates TRBD1, a call that cannot be tested without DNA. The CDR3 totals 16 residues. Germline lookup yields CDR1 DFQATT and CDR2 SNEGSKA (reference sequence). The CDR3 sequence is CSARDLGQTLYNEQFF.

The V call is TRBV5-1, the J call TRBJ1-5; the D call from TCRdb, TRBD1, cannot be confirmed without DNA. The CDR3 totals 15 residues. Per germline, CDR1 SGHRS and CDR2 YFSETQ. This chain's CDR3 is CASSLGTGINQPQHF.

The chain links TRBV4-3 to TRBJ1-1. CDR3 length: 15 residues. CDR1 and CDR2 (germline): LGHNA, YSLEER. The CDR3 sequence: CASSQVPTENTEAFF.

This clonotype is classed as medium-sized by frequency. CDR3 protein: CASSPGTGMKGANVLTF. The rearrangement uses TRBV5-1 and TRBJ2-6; TCRdb lists TRBD1, though no DNA is available to test this call. Germline CDR1 reads SGHRS; CDR2 reads YFSETQ. The CDR3 is 17 residues long.

The genes are TRBV28 and TRBJ2-1. The CDR3 consists of 13 residues. Germline values: CDR1 MDHEN, CDR2 SYDVKM. The CDR3 reads CASSLGSVNEQFF.

The J gene is TRBJ2-7, the V gene TRBV7-8; TCRdb reports TRBD1, a call that lacks DNA to check it against. The germline V gene encodes CDR1 SGHVS and CDR2 FQNEAQ. There are 14 residues in the CDR3. CDR3 loop: CASSLLQGAYEQYF.

V is TRBV5-1 and J is TRBJ2-7; no DNA is available, so the TRBD2 call from TCRdb remains unchecked. Germline V gene data show CDR1 as SGHRS and CDR2 as YFSETQ. The CDR3 spans 16 residues. The CDR3 sequence: CASSIMTSGAPNEQYF.

V usage is TRBV7-2 and J usage is TRBJ2-7. The CDR3 loop spans 13 amino acids. Germline CDR1 SGHTA, CDR2 FQGNSA. This chain's CDR3 is CASSYGNAYEQYF.

CDR3: CASSVGRSTDIQYF. This chain links TRBV9 with TRBJ2-4; TCRdb's D call of TRBD2 is untestable without DNA. CDR1 is SGDLS and CDR2 is YYNGEE in the germline V gene. The CDR3 is 14 residues long.

CDR3 in amino acids: CSASVRGENTEAFF. This chain connects TRBV20-1 to TRBJ1-1; the D call from TCRdb, TRBD1, cannot be confirmed without DNA. Looked up from germline, CDR1 is DFQATT and CDR2 is SNEGSKA (reference sequence). CDR3 size: 14 residues.

The chain is built from TRBV6-4 and TRBJ2-2. CDR3 size: 16 residues. In germline, CDR1 is MRHNA, CDR2 SNTAGT. CDR3: CASSDSSSGTTGELFF.

The chain joins TRBV19 to TRBJ1-1. CDR1 is LNHDA, CDR2 SQIVND, per germline (reference sequence). CDR3 size: 14 residues. The CDR3 sequence is CASSIEGEYTEAFF. Full variable domain (missing parts from reference TRBV19 and TRBJ1-1): DGGITQSPKYLFRKEGQNVTLSCEQNLNHDAMYWYRQDPGQGLRLIYYSQIVNDFQKGDIAEGYSVSREKKESFPLTVTSAQKNPTAFYLCASSIEGEYTEAFFGQGTRLTVV.

The rearrangement links TRBV7-2 to TRBJ2-7; TCRdb selects TRBD1, and the lack of DNA leaves this call unchecked. This CDR3 region has 16 residues. Germline-derived CDR1 and CDR2 are SGHTA and FQGNSA. The chain's CDR3 is CASSSRGAFTSYEQYF.

The gene calls are TRBV6-1 and TRBJ2-7; the D gene TCRdb calls, TRBD1, cannot be checked with no DNA. The CDR3 has 15 residues. Germline V CDR1 and CDR2: MNHNS, SASEGT. CDR3 loop: CASSEGTGGHYEQYF.